Described below is a single T cell receptor beta chain sequence and its context. The protocol was immunoSEQ multiplex PCR, while the TCRdb copy is restricted to in-frame clones and leaves out a portion. The sample consists of about 350,000 clones, 86% of them appearing once. The source of the sample is a study of blood T cell repertoires in COVID-19. The CDR3 is 17 amino acids. Germline loops: CDR1 SGDLS, CDR2 YYNGEE. The junction had 2 bases not matched to a gene; V was cut back by 0 bases and J by 1 base. Input material: peripheral blood. The receptor was derived from a woman aged 55-70 years with COVID-19, enrolled during active disease. The genes are TRBV9 and TRBJ2-1, with 12 bases that match TRBD2. The CDR3 sequence: CASSVVGTSGSYNEQFF. The CDR3 DNA is TGTGCCAGCAGCGTAGTGGGGACTAGCGGGTCCTACAATGAGCAGTTCTTC.